This paragraph covers one T cell receptor beta chain sequence. Seattle's cohort entered during active infection and was followed longitudinally. In the original analysis: Estimation of nucleated cell counts was performed using reference gene primer amplification. The data were produced by immunoSEQ multiplex PCR, yet TCRdb's version contains in-frame clones alone and is incomplete. The V and J calls and the clone size are those of that table, but D and trimming were determined from the DNA. The sample carries under 90,000 clones, roughly nine tenths recorded once. Trimming at V came to 6 bases and at J to 5 bases, leaving 7 bases not matched to a gene. CDR1 is MDHEN, CDR2 SYDVKM, per germline. The CDR3 sequence is 15 residues long. The data are from a study of blood T cell repertoires in COVID-19. At the level of the study: Both acute and convalescent COVID-19 samples were obtained from the United States, Italy and Spain.

This TCR derives from a woman in her forties or fifties with COVID-19, enrolled during active disease. Sequenced: peripheral blood. This rearrangement joins TRBV28 to TRBJ2-4; 10 nucleotides align to TRBD2. For the CDR3, the DNA is TGTGCCAGCAGCTCTAGCGGGAGCCCCCAAAACATTCAGTACTTC. It codes for CASSSSGSPQNIQYF.